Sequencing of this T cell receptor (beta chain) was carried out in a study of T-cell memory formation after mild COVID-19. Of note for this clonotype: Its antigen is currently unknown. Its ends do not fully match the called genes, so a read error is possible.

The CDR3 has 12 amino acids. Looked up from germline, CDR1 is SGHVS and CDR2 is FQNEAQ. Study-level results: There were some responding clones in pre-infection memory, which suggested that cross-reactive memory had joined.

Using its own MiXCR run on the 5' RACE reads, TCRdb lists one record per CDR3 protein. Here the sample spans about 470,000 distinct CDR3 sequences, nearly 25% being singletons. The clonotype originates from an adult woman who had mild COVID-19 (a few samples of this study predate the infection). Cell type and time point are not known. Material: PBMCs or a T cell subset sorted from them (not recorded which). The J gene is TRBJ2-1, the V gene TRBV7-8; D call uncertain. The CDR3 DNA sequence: TGTGCCAGCAGCTTCGGCCCGGGCCCTCTGTGCTTC. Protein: CASSFGPGPLCF.